This entry is about one T cell receptor (beta chain). This CDR3 region has 15 residues. The V gene end was trimmed by 1 base and the J gene end by 8 bases; junction bases not matched to a gene: 8. Germline CDR1 and CDR2: MNHNS and SASEGT. The data belong to a study of blood T cell repertoires in COVID-19. In the study overall: Samples representing acute and convalescent COVID-19 were sourced from the United States, Italy and Spain.

As originally analysed: Estimation of nucleated cell counts relied on the amplification of reference gene primers. The data were produced by immunoSEQ multiplex PCR, yet TCRdb's version contains in-frame clones alone and is incomplete. That table supplies the V and J calls and clone size; D and trimming were determined from the DNA. The table has hundreds of thousands of clones, 88% seen once. The study recruited people aged roughly 18 to 100 years across more than 20 US areas. Sequenced sample: PBMCs or T cells enriched from blood (not recorded which). The receptor's source is a woman aged 25 to 45 who had recovered from COVID-19. The J gene is TRBJ2-1, the V gene TRBV6-1; TRBD1 matches 7 bases. This CDR3 reads CASSEGQQGSDEQFF. The CDR3 bases are TGTGCCAGCAGTGAAGGACAACAGGGGTCAGATGAGCAGTTCTTC.